This passage covers 23 T cell receptor beta chains from one sample sequenced in a study of T cells in Graves' hyperthyroidism and ophthalmopathy. TCR beta CDR3 regions were amplified from RNA transcripts. First-round RT-PCR of the TCR CDR3 relied on the HTBI primer set. TCRdb re-derived calls from the multiplex PCR reads in MiXCR, one entry per CDR3 protein. This table holds 400,000 to 500,000 distinct CDR3 sequences, roughly 14% found once. Specimen: blood. The receptors were sampled from a man aged 18 to 30 with Graves' ophthalmopathy.

This clonotype was recorded a few times. The chain carries TRBV20-1 and TRBJ2-3, with D perhaps TRBD2 (5 bases). Germline values: CDR1 DFQATT, CDR2 SNEGSKA (reference sequence). CDR3 length: 13 residues. The CDR3: CVFSGSGTDTQYF. The DNA for the CDR3 is TGCGTGTTCTCGGGAAGTGGCACAGATACGCAGTATTTT.

This clonotype was observed many times. V is TRBV7-2 and J is TRBJ2-5, with 7 bases lining up with TRBD1. Germline assignment: CDR1 SGHTA and CDR2 FQGNSA. V shed 5 bases, J shed 4 bases, and the junction held 7 bases outside the gene matches. The CDR3 runs to 14 residues. The chain's CDR3 is CASSTLDRRETQYF. CDR3 nucleotide sequence: TGTGCCAGCAGCACCTTGGACAGGCGAGAGACCCAGTACTTC.

The rearrangement links TRBV7-9 to TRBJ1-5; TRBD1 matches at 7 bases. Germline V gives CDR1 SEHNR, CDR2 FQNEAQ (reference sequence). The CDR3 has 14 amino acids. Losses at the gene ends were 1 base for V and 6 bases for J; bases not matched to a gene: 3. CDR3 DNA: TGTGCCAGCAGCTTAGACAGGGGCTTTCAGCCCCAGCATTTT. Amino acids: CASSLDRGFQPQHF.

The V call is TRBV4-1, the J call TRBJ2-1; 7 bases align to TRBD1. Germline-derived CDR1 and CDR2 are MGHRA and YSYEKL. This CDR3 comprises 14 residues. Trimming removed 2 bases from V and 3 bases from J; junction bases left unmatched: 1. The CDR3 is CASSQWDSYNEQFF. DNA for the CDR3: TGCGCCAGCAGCCAATGGGACAGCTACAATGAGCAGTTCTTC.

In its sample, this clonotype was seen a few times. The V gene is TRBV29-1, the J gene TRBJ2-1; D perhaps matches TRBD2 (6 bases). The CDR3 consists of 13 residues. In germline, CDR1 is SQVTM, CDR2 ANQGSEA. The V end lost 4 bases, the J end lost 5 bases, and 12 bases lay between the germline ends. The CDR3 loop reads CSVGGDWDNEQFF. CDR3 nucleotides: TGCAGCGTTGGGGGGGATTGGGACAATGAGCAGTTCTTC.

A few counts support this clonotype. This sequence joins TRBV4-2 and TRBJ2-1; 11 nucleotides match TRBD2. CDR1 and CDR2 (germline): LGHNA, YNFKEQ. The V and J ends lost 2 bases and 3 bases, in that order; junction bases with no gene match: 3. The CDR3 consists of 16 residues. The DNA of the CDR3 is TGTGCCAGCAGCCAAAAGGGACTAGCGGACTACAATGAGCAGTTCTTC. Protein product: CASSQKGLADYNEQFF.

This clonotype has a count of ten or more. The rearrangement links TRBV2 to TRBJ2-5; a possible D gene is TRBD1 (5 bases). The CDR3 runs 13 residues. Deletions cut 6 bases from V and 2 bases from J, with 10 bases between. Germline V gene data show CDR1 as SNHLY and CDR2 as FYNNEI. The CDR3 spells CASSRAGQETQYF. For the CDR3, the DNA is TGTGCCAGCAGCCGCGCAGGGCAAGAGACCCAGTACTTC.

V is TRBV20-1 and J is TRBJ2-5, with D perhaps matching TRBD1 or TRBD2 (5 bases each). V was trimmed by 4 bases and J by 0 bases, leaving 15 bases between them. Looked up from germline, CDR1 is DFQATT and CDR2 is SNEGSKA (reference sequence). CDR3 size: 15 residues. The CDR3 region has the DNA TGCAGTGCTATATCCTGGGGGTCTAACCAAGAGACCCAGTACTTC. It encodes CSAISWGSNQETQYF.

This clonotype was picked up many times. The rearrangement links TRBV19 to TRBJ1-1; D not certain. V lost 4 bases, J lost 0 bases, and 9 bases lay in between. The CDR3 loop spans 14 amino acids. CDR1 and CDR2 from the germline V gene are LNHDA and SQIVND (reference sequence). The CDR3 reads CASSKKMVNTEAFF. The CDR3 nucleotides read TGTGCCAGTAGTAAAAAGATGGTGAACACTGAAGCTTTCTTT.

About this clonotype itself: A clone one base away is much larger, so this may be a read error. The CDR3 sequence: CASSWGYTGMRPYEQFF. CDR3 DNA sequence: TGCGCCAGCAGCTGGGGGTATACTGGGATGAGGCCCTACGAGCAGTTCTTC. This rearrangement joins TRBV5-1 to TRBJ2-1; tentatively, D is TRBD1 or TRBD2 (5 bases each). Trimming took off 3 bases at V and 10 bases at J, with 26 bases between the two ends. In germline, CDR1 is SGHRS, CDR2 YFSETQ. The CDR3 spans 17 residues.

This clonotype was picked up many times. The chain is built from TRBV5-5 and TRBJ2-4, with 8 positions matching TRBD1. CDR3 length: 15 amino acids. The trim removed 4 bases at V and 4 bases at J, leaving 7 bases unmatched. Looked up from germline, CDR1 is SGHKS and CDR2 is YYEKEE (reference sequence). The CDR3 coding sequence is TGTGCCAGCAGCCCCTTGGGACAGGATAAAAACATTCAGTACTTC. This translates into CASSPLGQDKNIQYF.

In its sample, this clonotype was seen many times. V is TRBV11-2 and J is TRBJ1-1, with no clear D. Trimming took 5 bases from V and 1 from J, leaving 11 bases between them. The CDR3 loop spans 14 amino acids. Germline values: CDR1 SGHAT, CDR2 FQNNGV. In nucleotides, the CDR3 is TGTGCCAGCAGCCCTGGGATTACGAACACTGAAGCTTTCTTT. This gives the protein CASSPGITNTEAFF.

This clonotype was counted many times. The chain is built from TRBV7-9 and TRBJ2-7; D unresolved. The germline V gene has CDR1 SEHNR and CDR2 FQNEAQ (reference sequence). Trimming pared 0 bases from V and 2 bases from J, leaving 14 bases between. This CDR3 comprises 16 residues. The chain's CDR3 is CASSLANGRRAYEQYF. CDR3 DNA sequence: TGTGCCAGCAGCTTAGCTAATGGTAGGAGAGCCTACGAGCAGTACTTC.

The chain has TRBV15 and TRBJ2-1, with 13 bases lining up with TRBD2. The V gene end was trimmed by 3 bases and the J gene end by 4 bases; junction bases not matched to a gene: 0. From germline, CDR1 is LNHNV and CDR2 YYDKDF (reference sequence). The CDR3 has 15 residues. The CDR3 DNA sequence: TGTGCCACCAGCAGGACTAGCGGGGGGTACAATGAGCAGTTCTTC. Translated: CATSRTSGGYNEQFF.

Many counts were recorded for this clonotype. J is TRBJ2-2 and V is TRBV20-1, with D uncertain. This CDR3 spans 14 amino acids. Germline values: CDR1 DFQATT, CDR2 SNEGSKA (reference sequence). Trimming removed 0 bases at V and 6 bases at J, with 11 bases between. CDR3 sequence (DNA): TGCAGTGCTAGAGATCCCAGGTTGTCCGGGGAGCTGTTTTTT. It yields the protein CSARDPRLSGELFF.

For this clonotype: This clone may be a read error of a much larger clone one base away. The CDR3: CAGSASRGLDQPQHF. The DNA of the CDR3 is TGTGCCGGCAGCGCCTCGCGGGGGCTCGATCAGCCCCAGCATTTT. The genes are TRBV12-3 or TRBV12-4 and TRBJ1-5, with a possible D match to TRBD1 (6 bases). CDR3 length equals 15 residues.

This clonotype has a handful of counts. This rearrangement joins TRBV2 to TRBJ2-1; 14 nucleotides line up with TRBD2. This CDR3 has 17 residues. Looked up from germline, CDR1 is SNHLY and CDR2 is FYNNEI. The trim removed 3 bases at V and 12 bases at J, leaving 13 bases unmatched. CDR3 DNA sequence: TGTGCCAGCAGTGACCCCGGGACTAGCGGGAGATCTTTAGGGCAGTTCTTC. Amino acid sequence: CASSDPGTSGRSLGQFF.

This chain uses TRBV9 with TRBJ2-5; possibly TRBD1 or TRBD2 for D (8 bases each). CDR3 length: 20 residues. Germline values: CDR1 SGDLS, CDR2 YYNGEE. The germline V and J ends were trimmed by 3 bases and 3 bases, with 30 bases remaining between them. CDR3 sequence (DNA): TGTGCCAGCAGCGCCGCAGGGGGCTTAAAGGCGGGGGGCGGAGAAGAGACCCAGTACTTC. This gives the protein CASSAAGGLKAGGGEETQYF.

This clonotype was seen ten or more times. The J gene is TRBJ2-7, the V gene TRBV2; no clear D. V gave up 7 bases and J gave up 8 bases, with 15 bases separating them. This CDR3 contains 12 residues. The V gene's germline CDR1 is SNHLY and CDR2 FYNNEI. The CDR3 region is CASIQMPTQQYF. Written as DNA, the CDR3 is TGTGCCAGCATACAGATGCCTACGCAGCAGTACTTC.

In this sample, this clonotype turned up many times. The gene calls are TRBV6-2 or TRBV6-3 and TRBJ2-3; TRBD2 aligns across 9 bases. Germline V gene data show CDR1 as MNHEY and CDR2 as SVGEGT. Losses at the gene ends were 4 bases for V and 2 bases for J; bases not matched to a gene: 10. This CDR3 contains 17 residues. The CDR3, as DNA: TGTGCCAGCAGTTCCCGCGGAGCGGGGGGACTCACAGATACGCAGTATTTT. Amino acid sequence: CASSSRGAGGLTDTQYF.

The chain is built from TRBV7-9 and TRBJ2-5, with D perhaps given as TRBD1 or TRBD2 (5 bases each). The germline V and J ends were trimmed by 3 bases and 5 bases, with 19 bases remaining between them. This CDR3 comprises 16 residues. From germline, CDR1 is SEHNR and CDR2 FQNEAQ (reference sequence). The DNA for the CDR3 is TGTGCCAGCAGCTTCCTCCGGGACCCCCTTTCGGAGACCCAGTACTTC. Its translation: CASSFLRDPLSETQYF.

This clonotype appeared a few times. The chain employs TRBV10-3 and TRBJ2-4; 10 bases align to TRBD2. Germline trimming cut 0 bases from V and 3 bases from J; bases unmatched to any gene: 11. The CDR3 loop spans 19 amino acids. The germline gives CDR1 ENHRY, CDR2 SYGVKD. DNA for the CDR3: TGTGCCATCAGTGAGTCGACCCAGCGGGGGGGCCAAGGCAAAAACATTCAGTACTTC. Translating gives CAISESTQRGGQGKNIQYF.

This clonotype has at least ten counts. The rearrangement links TRBV5-5 to TRBJ2-4; 9 bases agree with TRBD2. CDR3 length: 14 residues. V dropped 3 bases and J dropped 8; count of bases not matched to a gene: 6. In germline, CDR1 is SGHKS, CDR2 YYEKEE (reference sequence). CDR3 protein: CASSSGLASDIQYF. DNA for the CDR3: TGTGCCAGCAGCTCGGGACTAGCTAGCGACATTCAGTACTTC.